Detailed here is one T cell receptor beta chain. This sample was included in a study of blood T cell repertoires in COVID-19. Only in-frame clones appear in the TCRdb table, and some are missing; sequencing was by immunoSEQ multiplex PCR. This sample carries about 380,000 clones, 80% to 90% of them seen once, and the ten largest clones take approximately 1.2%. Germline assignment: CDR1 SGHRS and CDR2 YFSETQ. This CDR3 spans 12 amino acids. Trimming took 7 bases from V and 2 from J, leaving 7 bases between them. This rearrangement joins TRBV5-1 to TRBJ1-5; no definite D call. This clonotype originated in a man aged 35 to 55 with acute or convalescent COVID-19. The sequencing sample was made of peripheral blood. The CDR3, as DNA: TGCGCCAGCCAACGGGGCAATCAGCCCCAGCATTTT. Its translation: CASQRGNQPQHF.